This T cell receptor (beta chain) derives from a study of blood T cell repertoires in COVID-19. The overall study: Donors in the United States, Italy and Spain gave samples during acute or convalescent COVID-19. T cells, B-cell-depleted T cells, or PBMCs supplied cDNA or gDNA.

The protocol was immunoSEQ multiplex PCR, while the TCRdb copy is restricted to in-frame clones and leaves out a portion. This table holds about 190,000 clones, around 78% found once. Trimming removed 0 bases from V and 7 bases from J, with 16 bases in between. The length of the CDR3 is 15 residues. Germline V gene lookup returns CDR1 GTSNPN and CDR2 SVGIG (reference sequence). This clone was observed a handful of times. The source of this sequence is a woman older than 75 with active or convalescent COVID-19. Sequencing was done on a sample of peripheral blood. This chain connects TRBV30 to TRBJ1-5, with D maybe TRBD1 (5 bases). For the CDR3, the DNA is TGTGCCTGGAGTGTACTTCGGGGGGTACGGCAGCCCCAGCATTTT. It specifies CAWSVLRGVRQPQHF.